A single sample gave rise to the 27 T cell receptor beta chains below, sequenced in a study of Ad26.COV2.S vaccination and SARS-CoV-2 variants. Using immunoSEQ multiplex PCR, the repertoire was profiled, and TCRdb retains in-frame clones only, with some absent. The sample consists of fewer than 800,000 clones, roughly 90% of them appearing once. The treatment here: roughly 18 received Ad26.COV2.S at low or high dose, single or two shots; about 5 received placebo; per-sample allocation not given. It was on day 63 after the first vaccine or placebo injection that samples were taken. This specimen consisted of peripheral blood, obtained in a trial of Ad26.COV2.S vaccine versus placebo. The source is a person between 18 and 60 years old who received the Ad26.COV2.S COVID-19 vaccine or a placebo.

This sequence joins TRBV19 and TRBJ1-4; D is ambiguous. This CDR3 is 14 amino acids long. V lost 4 bases and J lost 5, with 11 bases in between. From germline, CDR1 is LNHDA and CDR2 SQIVND (reference sequence). CDR3 in amino acids: CASSRDKVNEKLFF. In DNA, the CDR3 is TGTGCCAGTAGTAGAGACAAGGTGAATGAAAAACTGTTTTTT.

The chain carries TRBV7-2 and TRBJ2-1; 8 bases are a match to TRBD1. This CDR3 has 15 amino acids. After removal of 2 bases from V and 7 bases from J, the junction contained 7 bases not matched to a gene. Germline V gives CDR1 SGHTA, CDR2 FQGNSA. The CDR3 loop reads CASSLWQGAENEQFF. CDR3 nucleotides: TGTGCCAGCAGCTTATGGCAGGGGGCCGAGAATGAGCAGTTCTTC.

V and J are TRBV7-8 and TRBJ2-7; 10 bases line up with TRBD1. The length of the CDR3 is 13 residues. J was trimmed by 0 bases and V by 8 bases; bases with no gene match: 1. CDR1 and CDR2 (germline): SGHVS, FQNEAQ. The CDR3 DNA reads as TGTGCCAGCCGACAGGGGGCCTCCTACGAGCAGTACTTC. It specifies CASRQGASYEQYF.

This clone has a handful of counts. J is TRBJ1-5 and V is TRBV6-5; no reliable D call. Trimming stripped 2 bases from V and 4 bases from J, with 9 bases between. The CDR3 spans 14 residues. Germline assignment: CDR1 MNHEY and CDR2 SVGAGI. The CDR3 reads CASSYRQTNQPQHF. Here the CDR3 DNA reads TGTGCCAGCAGTTACCGGCAGACTAATCAGCCCCAGCATTTT.

The chain is built from TRBV19 and TRBJ2-4, with D perhaps being TRBD1 or TRBD2 (5 bases each). The CDR3 runs 13 residues. Germline lookup yields CDR1 LNHDA and CDR2 SQIVND (reference sequence). The V gene lost 5 bases and the J gene lost 8 bases, with 13 bases spanning the gap. CDR3 in DNA: TGTGCCAGTAGTCGGGACCAGTCGTACATTCAGTACTTC. This codes for CASSRDQSYIQYF.

The rearrangement joins TRBV19 to TRBJ1-1, with unresolved D. Germline CDR1 is LNHDA and CDR2 is SQIVND (reference sequence). This CDR3 is 14 amino acids long. Trimming left V 2 bases short and J 5 bases short, with 12 bases between. CDR3 sequence (DNA): TGTGCCAGTAGTATAAGACCCACGGGGACTGAAGCTTTCTTT. Translation gives CASSIRPTGTEAFF.

This sequence joins TRBV19 and TRBJ2-2; no firm D call. Deletions cut 0 bases from V and 5 bases from J, with 4 bases between. The CDR3 totals 13 residues. CDR1 and CDR2 from the germline V gene are LNHDA and SQIVND (reference sequence). The CDR3 DNA is TGTGCCAGTAGTATAGACGAGACCGGGGAGCTGTTTTTT. Residues: CASSIDETGELFF.

V usage is TRBV14 and J usage is TRBJ2-1; D is possibly TRBD1 (6 bases). This CDR3 has 18 amino acids. Trimming took off 0 bases at V and 0 bases at J, with 15 bases between the two ends. CDR1 is SGHDN and CDR2 is FVKESK in the germline V gene. CDR3 residues: CASSQDRGWQRSYNEQFF. CDR3 nucleotides: TGTGCCAGCAGCCAAGATAGGGGGTGGCAGCGCTCCTACAATGAGCAGTTCTTC.

The chain recombines TRBV7-9 with TRBJ2-3; a weak D match, TRBD1 (6 bases). The V end lost 2 bases, the J end lost 4 bases, and 16 bases lay between the germline ends. Looked up from germline, CDR1 is SEHNR and CDR2 is FQNEAQ (reference sequence). The CDR3 is 16 residues long. The chain's CDR3 is CASSLMERGGSDTQYF. Here the CDR3 DNA reads TGTGCCAGCAGCTTAATGGAGCGAGGGGGATCAGATACGCAGTATTTT.

The chain combines TRBV6-5 with TRBJ1-2; 7 bases fit TRBD1. The J segment lost 7 bases and the V segment lost 5 bases, leaving 13 bases of the junction unmatched. Germline V gene sequence: CDR1 MNHEY, CDR2 SVGAGI. This CDR3 comprises 15 residues. CDR3 sequence (DNA): TGTGCCAGCAGTCAGGCGGGACAGTCAACTATTGGCTACACCTTC. This sequence encodes CASSQAGQSTIGYTF.

The chain employs TRBV5-1 and TRBJ2-3; 11 nucleotides line up with TRBD1. The CDR3 is 16 amino acids. The germline gives CDR1 SGHRS, CDR2 YFSETQ. V lost 5 bases, J lost 0 bases, and 5 bases stayed unmatched. The CDR3 sequence is CASRLGQGASTDTQYF. CDR3 in DNA: TGCGCCAGCAGACTCGGACAGGGGGCCAGCACAGATACGCAGTATTTT.

The chain joins TRBV7-2 to TRBJ2-1, with 9 nucleotides matching TRBD2. Per germline, CDR1 SGHTA and CDR2 FQGNSA. The CDR3 spans 14 residues. With 2 bases clipped from V and 6 bases from J, the junction kept 2 bases outside the gene matches. Here the CDR3 reads CASSLTAGGNEQFF. CDR3 coding DNA: TGTGCCAGCAGCTTAACAGCGGGAGGCAATGAGCAGTTCTTC.

CDR3 protein: CASSQVVGTTSSYEQFF. Here the CDR3 DNA reads TGCGCCAGCAGCCAAGTTGTTGGGACCACCTCGAGTTATGAGCAGTTCTTC. The chain employs TRBV4-1 and TRBJ2-1; D possibly matches TRBD1 or TRBD2 (5 bases each). V lost 1 base to trimming and J lost 8 bases, with 21 bases between them. Germline assignment: CDR1 MGHRA and CDR2 YSYEKL. The CDR3 is made up of 17 amino acids.

The chain carries TRBV3-1 (or the pseudogene TRBV3-2) and TRBJ1-3; D gene unclear. Germline CDR1 LGHDT, CDR2 YNNKEL (reference sequence). The CDR3 loop spans 13 amino acids. V lost 8 bases to trimming and J lost 1 base, with 9 bases between them. In DNA form, the CDR3 reads TGTGCCAGCTACAAGGGATCTGGAAACACCATATATTTT. Its translation is CASYKGSGNTIYF.

The chain combines TRBV6-5 with TRBJ2-3; 11 bases map to TRBD2. V was pared by 6 bases and J by 6 bases, with 8 bases of the junction left unmatched. Germline V gives CDR1 MNHEY, CDR2 SVGAGI. There are 15 residues in the CDR3. CDR3 amino acids: CASRIAGGQTDTQYF. DNA of the CDR3: TGTGCCAGCAGGATAGCGGGGGGGCAAACCGATACGCAGTATTTT.

V is TRBV18 and J is TRBJ1-4; D is undetermined. This CDR3 region has 13 residues. Germline CDR1 reads KGHSH; CDR2 reads LQKENI. V lost 0 bases and J lost 8, with 7 bases in between. The CDR3 DNA follows: TGTGCCAGCTCACCACCCAACATGGAAAAACTGTTTTTT. This sequence encodes CASSPPNMEKLFF.

The CDR3 sequence: CASSPGTGVGYTF. DNA for the CDR3: TGTGCCAGCAGCCCGGGGACAGGAGTCGGCTACACCTTC. This chain joins TRBV7-2 and TRBJ1-2; the match to TRBD1 covers 8 bases. The CDR3 has 13 amino acids. The J segment lost 8 bases and the V segment lost 5 bases, leaving 7 bases of the junction unmatched. Germline assignment: CDR1 SGHTA and CDR2 FQGNSA.

Only one count was recorded for this clone. The chain uses TRBV7-2 and TRBJ1-3; 8 positions match TRBD1. Germline V lookup: CDR1 SGHTA, CDR2 FQGNSA. This CDR3 region has 19 residues. The trim removed 3 bases at V and 3 bases at J, leaving 16 bases unmatched. The CDR3 DNA sequence: TGTGCCAGCAGCTTGGGGCCAGGGGGCGCGGTTTGGTTTGGAAACACCATATATTTT. Protein sequence: CASSLGPGGAVWFGNTIYF. The full variable domain, in which reference TRBV7-2 and TRBJ1-3 provide the parts outside the CDR3, is GAGVSQSPSNKVTEKGKDVELRCDPISGHTALYWYRQSLGQGLEFLIYFQGNSAPDKSGLPSDRFSAERTGGSVSTLTIQRTQQEDSAVYLCASSLGPGGAVWFGNTIYFGEGSWLTVV.

The genes are TRBV19 and TRBJ1-6; D is unresolved. V lost 6 bases, J lost 3 bases, and 12 bases lay in between. The CDR3 has 15 residues. In germline, CDR1 is LNHDA, CDR2 SQIVND (reference sequence). The DNA for the CDR3 is TGTGCCAGTAGAACCATGACGAACTATAATTCACCCCTCCACTTT. Its protein is CASRTMTNYNSPLHF. Complete variable domain (other parts from reference TRBV19 and TRBJ1-6): DGGITQSPKYLFRKEGQNVTLSCEQNLNHDAMYWYRQDPGQGLRLIYYSQIVNDFQKGDIAEGYSVSREKKESFPLTVTSAQKNPTAFYLCASRTMTNYNSPLHFGNGTRLTVT.

This clone was seen only once. This sequence joins TRBV2 and TRBJ1-2; weak D call: TRBD1 (6 bases). This CDR3 spans 12 amino acids. V was trimmed by 10 bases and J by 6 bases, leaving 15 bases between them. Germline V CDR1 and CDR2: SNHLY, FYNNEI. The CDR3 spells CAILQGVNGYTF. The CDR3 nucleotides are TGTGCCATTCTACAGGGAGTTAATGGCTACACCTTC.

Here the CDR3 DNA reads TGTGCCAGCAGCCCCCCTCCTAGCCCAGATACGCAGTATTTT. Its translation is CASSPPPSPDTQYF. The rearrangement uses TRBV7-2 and TRBJ2-3; a weak D match, TRBD2 (5 bases). Trimming cost V 5 bases and J 4 bases, with 13 bases left between them. The CDR3 has 14 residues. Germline CDR1 and CDR2: SGHTA and FQGNSA.

This clone was observed once. The chain combines TRBV4-1 with TRBJ1-4; D is uncertain. The germline V gene has CDR1 MGHRA and CDR2 YSYEKL. The CDR3 is 14 residues long. V lost 0 bases to trimming and J lost 4 bases, with 6 bases between them. In DNA form, the CDR3 reads TGCGCCAGCAGCCAAGACAGAGTTAATGAAAAACTGTTTTTT. The encoded protein is CASSQDRVNEKLFF.

The gene calls are TRBV11-3 and TRBJ2-4, with D hard to call. Germline-derived CDR1 and CDR2 are SGHNT and YENEEA. Trimming removed 5 bases at V and 0 bases at J, with 8 bases between. This CDR3 comprises 14 residues. CDR3 residues: CASSLSLAKNIQYF. CDR3 nucleotides: TGTGCCAGCAGCCTTAGCCTAGCCAAAAACATTCAGTACTTC.

The chain carries TRBV29-1 and TRBJ2-3; D not certain. Deletions cut 3 bases from V and 2 bases from J, with 9 bases between. Per the germline V gene, CDR1 is SQVTM and CDR2 is ANQGSEA. The CDR3 length is 13 residues. The CDR3 DNA is TGCAGCGTTGACGCTGTATTCACAGATACGCAGTATTTT. It is translated as CSVDAVFTDTQYF.

This chain uses TRBV7-6 with TRBJ1-6; 11 bases align to TRBD1. V lost 4 bases, J lost 2 bases, and 4 bases stayed unmatched. The CDR3 has 17 residues. CDR1 and CDR2 (germline): SGHVS, FNYEAQ. For the CDR3, the DNA is TGTGCCAGCAGCTCCTGGACAGGGGGCGCCTATAATTCACCCCTCCACTTT. As protein: CASSSWTGGAYNSPLHF.

Points on this clone: The sample holds other DNA sequences that translate to the same CDR3. CDR3 amino acids: CASSRDRNTEAFF. The CDR3 DNA reads TGTGCCAGCTCACGGGATAGGAACACTGAAGCTTTCTTT. The chain couples TRBV18 to TRBJ1-1, with no clear D. V was clipped by 4 bases and J by 1 base, with 7 bases between them. The germline CDR1 and CDR2 sequences are KGHSH and LQKENI. The CDR3 spans 13 residues.

The chain employs TRBV5-1 and TRBJ2-2; the D is unclear. CDR3 length: 16 amino acids. Germline V lookup: CDR1 SGHRS, CDR2 YFSETQ. Trimming pared 0 bases from V and 0 bases from J, leaving 9 bases between. CDR3 nucleotide sequence: TGCGCCAGCAGCTTGGCCGCCTACACGAACACCGGGGAGCTGTTTTTT. It encodes CASSLAAYTNTGELFF.